The rows below give T cell receptor beta chains drawn from one sample of a study of blood T cell repertoires in COVID-19. Clones were read by immunoSEQ multiplex PCR, and TCRdb kept only the in-frame ones, dropping some. The table lists approximately 280,000 clones, 90% of them singletons. Sequencing was carried out using PBMCs or T cells enriched from blood (not recorded which). These TCRs come from a woman under 30 with acute COVID-19. Each CDR3 is given with its conserved first and last residue. A D gene is named only where the DNA matches it firmly. Clone size appears in some rows only: once, few, many, or a class for an expanded clone.

.	16	.	TRBV7-2	TRBJ2-3	CASSLAMLAYTDTQYF	TGTGCCAGCAGCTTAGCGATGCTAGCCTACACAGATACGCAGTATTTT
.	13	.	TRBV27	TRBJ1-1	CASSPWTEREAFF	TGTGCCAGCAGTCCTTGGACTGAGCGTGAAGCTTTCTTT
once	15	.	TRBV13	TRBJ1-3	CASSPPGFSGNTIYF	TGTGCCAGCAGCCCACCAGGGTTCTCTGGAAACACCATATATTTT
.	13	.	TRBV2	TRBJ1-4	CASSRQLNEKLFF	TGTGCCAGCAGTCGACAGCTTAATGAAAAACTGTTTTTT
once	15	TRBD2	TRBV7-6	TRBJ2-1	CASSRYGGSYNEQFF	TGTGCCAGCAGCCGATACGGCGGGAGCTACAATGAGCAGTTCTTC
.	12	TRBD1	TRBV27	TRBJ2-7	CASGQGRYEQYF	TGTGCCAGCGGACAGGGGCGGTACGAGCAGTACTTC
.	15	.	TRBV24-1	TRBJ2-3	CATSDLGQATDTQYF	TGTGCCACCAGTGATTTGGGGCAAGCCACAGATACGCAGTATTTT
once	15	TRBD2	TRBV7-6	TRBJ2-7	CASSLFSGRAYEQYF	TGTGCCAGCAGCTTATTTAGCGGGAGGGCCTACGAGCAGTACTTC
.	16	TRBD1	TRBV5-1	TRBJ2-2	CASSHQGAPNTGELFF	TGCGCCAGCAGCCACCAGGGGGCGCCGAACACCGGGGAGCTGTTTTTT
few	18	TRBD1	TRBV5-1	TRBJ2-2	CASSLWPPDRGITGELFF	TGCGCCAGCAGCTTGTGGCCCCCTGACAGGGGTATAACCGGGGAGCTGTTTTTT
once	14	.	TRBV7-2	TRBJ2-7	CASSQRVQSGEQYF	TGTGCCAGCAGCCAGAGGGTCCAAAGTGGGGAGCAGTACTTC
.	14	.	TRBV5-1	TRBJ2-1	CASSFTVAYNEQFF	TGCGCCAGCAGCTTTACGGTAGCCTACAATGAGCAGTTCTTC
.	14	.	TRBV9	TRBJ2-3	CASSVSGSTDTQYF	TGTGCCAGCAGCGTTTCAGGGTCCACAGATACGCAGTATTTT
.	15	TRBD2	TRBV28	TRBJ2-3	CASSGTSGSADTQYF	TGTGCCAGCTCCGGGACTAGCGGGAGCGCAGATACGCAGTATTTT
.	15	TRBD2	TRBV11-3	TRBJ2-1	CASSPGTSSYNEQFF	TGTGCCAGCAGCCCCGGGACTAGCTCCTACAATGAGCAGTTCTTC
.	15	TRBD1	TRBV4-3	TRBJ1-5	CASSSGTGVYQPQHF	TGCGCCAGCAGCTCCGGGACAGGGGTATATCAGCCCCAGCATTTT
.	18	.	TRBV27	TRBJ2-6	CASSLVRPINSGANVLTF	TGTGCCAGCAGTTTAGTGAGGCCCATAAACTCTGGGGCCAACGTCCTGACTTTC
.	16	TRBD1	TRBV7-9	TRBJ2-3	CASSSWTGTSTDTQYF	TGTGCCAGCAGCTCCTGGACAGGGACTAGCACAGATACGCAGTATTTT
.	14	TRBD1	TRBV28	TRBJ2-7	CASVGTGKTYEQYF	TGTGCCAGCGTAGGGACAGGGAAAACCTACGAGCAGTACTTC
.	17	.	TRBV7-2	TRBJ2-6	CASSLFGQVSGANVLTF	TGTGCCAGCAGCTTATTTGGGCAGGTCTCTGGGGCCAACGTCCTGACTTTC
.	15	.	TRBV27	TRBJ2-3	CAVRVTGLSTDTQYF	TGTGCCGTTCGAGTTACTGGACTGAGCACAGATACGCAGTATTTT
.	16	.	TRBV9	TRBJ1-1	CASSPDLRRAGTEAFF	TGTGCCAGCAGCCCCGATTTAAGGAGGGCGGGCACTGAAGCTTTCTTT
.	13	.	TRBV18	TRBJ2-3	CASSPGAADTQYF	TGTGCCAGCTCACCGGGGGCCGCAGATACGCAGTATTTT
.	15	TRBD2	TRBV6-5	TRBJ2-3	CASRLTSGRTDTQYF	TGTGCCAGCAGACTCACTAGCGGGAGGACAGATACGCAGTATTTT
once	16	.	TRBV6-5	TRBJ2-2	CASSYVHYPDTGELFF	TGTGCCAGCAGTTACGTCCACTACCCGGACACCGGGGAGCTGTTTTTT
.	15	.	TRBV6-5	TRBJ1-6	CASTAVQGNNSPLHF	TGTGCCAGCACAGCTGTGCAGGGGAATAATTCACCCCTCCACTTT
.	13	TRBD1	TRBV27	TRBJ1-6	CASSGTVNSPLHF	TGTGCCAGCAGCGGGACAGTTAATTCACCCCTCCACTTT
.	12	.	TRBV15	TRBJ2-7	CATSPNSYEQYF	TGTGCCACCAGCCCAAACTCCTACGAGCAGTACTTC
few	17	TRBD1	TRBV19	TRBJ1-1	CASSIDPDRGLSTEAFF	TGTGCCAGTAGTATAGACCCGGACAGGGGGCTGTCGACTGAAGCTTTCTTT
.	18	.	TRBV12-5	TRBJ2-1	CASGLVPDGVGRYNEQFF	TGTGCTAGTGGTTTGGTACCTGACGGGGTGGGTCGCTACAATGAGCAGTTCTTC
.	12	.	TRBV9	TRBJ1-2	CASSGRGSGYTF	TGTGCCAGCAGCGGCCGAGGGTCTGGCTACACCTTC
.	13	TRBD1	TRBV5-5	TRBJ1-2	CASSRDRGSGYTF	TGTGCCAGCAGTCGGGACAGGGGAAGTGGCTACACCTTC
.	15	TRBD1	TRBV4-2	TRBJ1-1	CASRPGQGMNTEAFF	TGTGCCAGCAGACCCGGACAGGGCATGAACACTGAAGCTTTCTTT
.	13	.	TRBV11-2	TRBJ2-7	CASSLDYRYEQYF	TGTGCCAGCAGCTTGGACTACCGCTACGAGCAGTACTTC
.	15	.	TRBV28	TRBJ2-7	CASSRNTGSSYEQYF	TGTGCCAGCAGTCGGAATACAGGTTCCTCCTACGAGCAGTACTTC
.	15	TRBD1	TRBV4-1	TRBJ2-1	CASRGGQGDINEQFF	TGCGCCAGCAGGGGAGGACAGGGAGATATCAATGAGCAGTTCTTC
.	15	TRBD1	TRBV11-1	TRBJ2-7	CASSFAGQGAGEQYF	TGTGCCAGCAGCTTTGCGGGACAGGGGGCAGGTGAGCAGTACTTC
.	16	TRBD2	TRBV5-1	TRBJ2-7	CASSSGWTSGAYEQYF	TGCGCCAGCAGCTCCGGTTGGACTAGCGGGGCCTACGAGCAGTACTTC
once	13	.	TRBV4-2	TRBJ2-7	CASSQAILYEQYF	TGTGCCAGCAGCCAAGCCATACTCTACGAGCAGTACTTC
.	13	TRBD1	TRBV6-5	TRBJ1-2	CASRPDREYGYTF	TGTGCCAGCAGACCCGACAGGGAGTATGGCTACACCTTC
.	16	TRBD1	TRBV4-1	TRBJ2-1	CASSQPRTGVHNEQFF	TGCGCCAGCAGCCAACCCCGGACAGGGGTCCACAATGAGCAGTTCTTC
.	16	TRBD1	TRBV5-4	TRBJ2-7	CASSFPGQGIIYEQYF	TGTGCCAGCAGCTTTCCGGGACAGGGTATCATCTACGAGCAGTACTTC
.	15	.	TRBV15	TRBJ1-5	CATSRGTARDQPQHF	TGTGCCACCAGCAGGGGCACCGCCAGGGATCAGCCCCAGCATTTT
.	14	.	TRBV18	TRBJ2-7	CASSLLGADYEQYF	TGTGCCAGCTCACTACTGGGCGCCGACTACGAGCAGTACTTC
.	15	TRBD2	TRBV29-1	TRBJ2-1	CSAEKGTSGYNEQFF	TGCAGCGCGGAAAAGGGGACTAGCGGTTACAATGAGCAGTTCTTC
.	13	TRBD1	TRBV12-3/TRBV12-4	TRBJ1-5	CASSYDRAQPQHF	TGTGCCAGCAGCTATGACAGGGCACAGCCCCAGCATTTT
.	18	TRBD2	TRBV4-1	TRBJ2-1	CASRMGLAGGPRDNEQFF	TGCGCCAGCAGAATGGGACTAGCGGGAGGGCCAAGGGACAATGAGCAGTTCTTC
.	14	TRBD2	TRBV2	TRBJ2-5	CASSQLAGGSAQYF	TGTGCCAGCAGCCAACTAGCGGGAGGCAGTGCCCAGTACTTC
.	14	TRBD1	TRBV5-4	TRBJ2-7	CASSTDRGLVEQYF	TGTGCCAGCAGCACGGACAGGGGGCTGGTCGAGCAGTACTTC
.	16	TRBD2	TRBV9	TRBJ2-1	CASSVDGGLAANEQFF	TGTGCCAGCAGCGTAGATGGGGGACTAGCGGCCAATGAGCAGTTCTTC
once	17	TRBD2	TRBV7-2	TRBJ2-3	CASSLGLAGPPRDTQYF	TGTGCCAGCAGTTTAGGACTAGCGGGGCCTCCTAGAGATACGCAGTATTTT
.	19	TRBD1	TRBV7-9	TRBJ2-7	CASSRKAGTGFWSAYEQYF	TGTGCCAGCAGCCGTAAGGCCGGGACAGGATTTTGGTCGGCCTACGAGCAGTACTTC
.	16	TRBD1	TRBV19	TRBJ1-5	CASSILGQGVLQPQHF	TGTGCCAGTAGTATATTAGGACAGGGGGTGCTTCAGCCCCAGCATTTT
.	15	.	TRBV11-2	TRBJ1-1	CASSRGARANTEAFF	TGTGCCAGCAGCCGGGGGGCCAGGGCGAACACTGAAGCTTTCTTT
.	18	TRBD2	TRBV27	TRBJ2-1	CASSLPSGRSTTYNEQFF	TGTGCCAGCAGTCTCCCTAGCGGGAGGTCGACCACCTACAATGAGCAGTTCTTC